One sample yielded the 10 T cell receptor beta chains listed below, sequenced in a study of cytomegalovirus exposure and HLA in healthy donors. With 60 Vbeta and 13 Jbeta primers, the PCR was carried out. Profiling relied on immunoSEQ multiplex PCR, and the TCRdb table lists in-frame clones only, not all of them. This sample's table reports 100,000 to 150,000 clones. The source material was PBMCs. Source of these receptors: a middle-aged woman in good health and CMV-seronegative.

The chain employs TRBV7-2 and TRBJ1-2; a weak D match, TRBD1 (5 bases). CDR1 is SGHTA and CDR2 is FQGNSA in the germline V gene. V was clipped by 0 bases and J by 3 bases, with 17 bases between them. There are 17 residues in the CDR3. The CDR3 nucleotides read TGTGCCAGCAGCTTAGCTCCTGTACTGGGACTCCACTATGGCTACACCTTC. This codes for CASSLAPVLGLHYGYTF.

V and J are TRBV7-8 and TRBJ2-5, with TRBD2 matching 12 bases. The germline V gene encodes CDR1 SGHVS and CDR2 FQNEAQ. This CDR3 contains 16 residues. V trimming: 4 bases; J trimming: 5 bases; junction bases outside the gene matches: 8. In nucleotides, the CDR3 is TGTGCCAGCAGCTCCCTAGCGGGGGGGCCTCGGGAGACCCAGTACTTC. The encoded protein is CASSSLAGGPRETQYF.

The chain has TRBV28 and TRBJ1-2; TRBD1 agrees at 9 bases. The V and J ends lost 11 bases and 8 bases, in that order; junction bases with no gene match: 9. Germline V gene sequence: CDR1 MDHEN, CDR2 SYDVKM. The CDR3 sequence is 12 residues long. The CDR3 sequence: CAFGQGRQGYTF. The CDR3 nucleotides read TGTGCCTTCGGACAGGGGAGGCAGGGCTACACCTTC.

The chain has TRBV28 and TRBJ2-4; TRBD2 agrees at 8 bases. CDR1 MDHEN and CDR2 SYDVKM come from the germline V gene. J lost 0 bases, V lost 2 bases, and 3 bases had no gene match. The CDR3 totals 16 residues. As DNA, the CDR3 is TGTGCCAGCAGTTTACCGGGGGGGTTAGCCAAAAACATTCAGTACTTC. Translating gives CASSLPGGLAKNIQYF.

This sequence joins TRBV6-6 and TRBJ2-3; no reliable D call. CDR1 MNHNY and CDR2 SVGAGI come from the germline V gene (reference sequence). The CDR3 runs 11 residues. V was shortened by 4 bases and J by 8 bases, with 7 bases between the two germline ends. CDR3 DNA sequence: TGTGCCAGCAGTTCCGGAGTTACGCAGTATTTT. Its translation is CASSSGVTQYF.

CDR3 coding DNA: TGTGCCAGCAGCGATTTTTCGGGGGGAGAGACCCAGTACTTC. Amino acids: CASSDFSGGETQYF. The chain employs TRBV28 and TRBJ2-5; the match to TRBD2 covers 7 bases. This CDR3 has 14 residues. Germline trimming cut 6 bases from V and 4 bases from J; bases unmatched to any gene: 8. Germline-derived CDR1 and CDR2 are MDHEN and SYDVKM.

The chain carries TRBV2 and TRBJ2-2; no firm D call. CDR1 is SNHLY, CDR2 FYNNEI, per germline. The ends were cut back, 4 bases at V and 3 bases at J, with 21 bases in the middle. This CDR3 spans 18 amino acids. Here the CDR3 DNA reads TGTGCCAGCAGTGTCATACCCCTAGTGTTGATCGACACCGGGGAGCTGTTTTTT. It yields the protein CASSVIPLVLIDTGELFF.

V and J are TRBV7-2 and TRBJ2-5; D gene unclear. The DNA end favors TRBJ2-7, so the J call may be wrong. Germline values: CDR1 SGHTA, CDR2 FQGNSA. CDR3 length: 13 amino acids. CDR3 loop: CASSLGGTSEQYF. For the CDR3, the DNA is TGTGCCAGCAGCTTAGGCGGAACCTCCGAGCAGTACTTC.

This chain joins TRBV28 and TRBJ2-7; D perhaps matches TRBD1 (5 bases). Between the trimmed V and J ends, which lost 7 bases and 3 bases, there was a span of 16 bases. Germline V gene lookup returns CDR1 MDHEN and CDR2 SYDVKM. CDR3 length: 14 residues. CDR3 DNA: TGTGCCAGCATTCCCCAGGGTAACAGCTACGAGCAGTACTTC. As protein: CASIPQGNSYEQYF.

The chain combines TRBV5-1 with TRBJ1-1; 7 bases are a match to TRBD1. V dropped 0 bases and J dropped 0; count of bases not matched to a gene: 2. CDR1 is SGHRS and CDR2 is YFSETQ in the germline V gene. The CDR3 is 15 amino acids. The CDR3 loop reads CASSLGTGVNTEAFF. CDR3 sequence (DNA): TGCGCCAGCAGCTTGGGTACAGGGGTGAACACTGAAGCTTTCTTT.